Following are 31 T cell receptor beta chains from one sample sequenced in a study of T cell repertoires in cytomegalovirus infection. TCRdb reanalysed the reads using MiXCR and keeps one entry per CDR3 protein. The profile shows 250,000 or so distinct CDR3 sequences, approximately 8.3% of them singletons. Sequencing was done on a sample of PBMCs. The receptors were gathered from a human donor in good health (CMV status not recorded). Some clones in this sample may be carry-over from other donors' samples.

The genes are TRBV11-3 and TRBJ1-3; D uncertain. Trimming left V 3 bases short and J 8 bases short, with 14 bases between. The CDR3 length is 14 residues. From germline, CDR1 is SGHNT and CDR2 YENEEA. Here the CDR3 reads CASSFGKLGDTIYF. CDR3 DNA sequence: TGTGCCAGCAGCTTCGGGAAGCTCGGGGACACCATATATTTT.

This clonotype was seen repeatedly, ten times or more. This chain uses TRBV4-3 with TRBJ1-2; D is unclear. CDR3 length: 15 amino acids. Germline V gene sequence: CDR1 LGHNA, CDR2 YSLEER. V dropped 6 bases and J dropped 6 bases, with 20 bases sitting between them. The CDR3 region is CASSRFRSSGDGYTF. CDR3 bases: TGCGCCAGCAGTAGATTTCGTTCGTCCGGCGATGGCTACACCTTC.

This clonotype was counted once. This clone may be a read error of a much larger clone one base away. The chain links TRBV6-5 to TRBJ2-7; 7 positions agree with TRBD2. CDR3 length: 16 residues. CDR1 MNHEY and CDR2 SVGAGI come from the germline V gene. The V and J ends lost 2 bases and 0 bases, in that order; junction bases with no gene match: 7. This CDR3 reads CASSYEGGVYSYEQYF. In DNA form, the CDR3 reads TGTGCCAGCAGTTACGAGGGAGGGGTTTACTCCTACGAGCAGTACTTC.

In its sample, this clonotype was seen many times. Here the CDR3 reads CASSLGQVSGTTEAFF. The CDR3, as DNA: TGCGCCAGCAGCCTAGGACAGGTTTCAGGGACCACTGAAGCTTTCTTT. The chain recombines TRBV4-1 with TRBJ1-1; 7 nucleotides match TRBD1. CDR1 is MGHRA and CDR2 is YSYEKL in the germline V gene. V was pared by 4 bases and J by 4 bases, with 12 bases of the junction left unmatched. The CDR3 runs to 16 residues.

This clonotype was seen only a few times. The chain combines TRBV5-4 with TRBJ2-7; D possibly corresponds to TRBD2 (6 bases). The CDR3 sequence is 14 residues long. Germline lookup yields CDR1 SGHNT and CDR2 YYREEE (reference sequence). The V end lost 0 bases, the J end lost 3 bases, and 10 bases lay between the germline ends. The CDR3 DNA sequence: TGTGCCAGCAGCTTGGGACTAGTTGGCTACGAGCAGTACTTC. This gives the protein CASSLGLVGYEQYF.

This clonotype was found many times. V and J are TRBV7-2 and TRBJ2-7; D uncertain. Germline loops: CDR1 SGHTA, CDR2 FQGNSA. The CDR3 length is 14 residues. Between the trimmed V and J ends, which lost 4 bases and 1 base, there was a span of 11 bases. The CDR3 is CASSSDLGSYEQYF. CDR3 nucleotide sequence: TGTGCCAGCAGCTCCGATCTGGGATCCTACGAGCAGTACTTC.

The table lists this clonotype with many counts. The rearrangement links TRBV11-2 to TRBJ2-4; no reliable D call. The V gene lost 5 bases and the J gene lost 0 bases, with 14 bases spanning the gap. Germline V gene lookup returns CDR1 SGHAT and CDR2 FQNNGV. The CDR3 spans 16 residues. DNA for the CDR3: TGTGCCAGCAGCCCACATGCCGGAGTAGCCAAAAACATTCAGTACTTC. Its protein is CASSPHAGVAKNIQYF.

The chain is built from TRBV4-2 and TRBJ1-5; weak D call: TRBD1 (6 bases). Germline loops: CDR1 LGHNA, CDR2 YNFKEQ. The CDR3 contains 18 residues. V was cut by 3 bases and J by 4 bases, with 22 bases left in between. The CDR3 DNA follows: TGTGCCAGCAGCCAGCCTACCGGGGGGCGCGACAAAAATCAGCCCCAGCATTTT. Its protein is CASSQPTGGRDKNQPQHF.

This clonotype was seen ten or more times. The gene calls are TRBV4-1 and TRBJ1-5; 7 positions agree with TRBD1. Germline-derived CDR1 and CDR2 are MGHRA and YSYEKL. This CDR3 spans 17 amino acids. The V gene end was trimmed by 0 bases and the J gene end by 4 bases; junction bases not matched to a gene: 9. The CDR3: CASSQDPRGTANQPQHF. CDR3 bases: TGCGCCAGCAGCCAAGATCCGCGAGGGACAGCAAATCAGCCCCAGCATTTT.

The chain employs TRBV20-1 and TRBJ1-1; a possible D gene is TRBD1 (5 bases). Germline CDR1 is DFQATT and CDR2 is SNEGSKA (reference sequence). V was cut by 7 bases and J by 1 base, with 10 bases left in between. The CDR3 is 12 amino acids. The CDR3 sequence: CSVPQGNTEAFF. The CDR3 region has the DNA TGCAGTGTACCGCAGGGGAACACTGAAGCTTTCTTT.

Many counts were recorded for this clonotype. The genes are TRBV15 and TRBJ2-2; no firm D call. The germline gives CDR1 LNHNV, CDR2 YYDKDF (reference sequence). Trimming took 1 base from V and 1 from J, leaving 7 bases between them. The CDR3 is 15 residues long. The CDR3 reads CATSRVRGNTGELFF. The CDR3 DNA follows: TGTGCCACCAGCAGAGTAAGAGGGAACACCGGGGAGCTGTTTTTT.

This clonotype was observed many times. This sequence joins TRBV28 and TRBJ1-5, with no clear D. Germline V lookup: CDR1 MDHEN, CDR2 SYDVKM. The CDR3 is 15 residues long. Trimming removed 3 bases from V and 1 base from J, with 10 bases in between. Here the CDR3 DNA reads TGTGCCAGCAGTTTCGTTGGTCAGAGCAATCAGCCCCAGCATTTT. It specifies CASSFVGQSNQPQHF.

This clonotype was seen at least ten times. This rearrangement joins TRBV6-6 to TRBJ1-1; D possibly corresponds to TRBD1 (6 bases). The CDR3 length is 14 residues. Germline V gene lookup returns CDR1 MNHNY and CDR2 SVGAGI (reference sequence). Trimming took off 2 bases at V and 1 base at J, with 8 bases between the two ends. The CDR3 region is CASSYEGGNTEAFF. Written as DNA, the CDR3 is TGTGCCAGCAGTTACGAGGGGGGGAACACTGAAGCTTTCTTT.

This clonotype was seen repeatedly, ten times or more. The chain has TRBV28 and TRBJ2-1; D may correspond to TRBD1 or TRBD2 (5 bases each). The CDR3 spans 17 residues. Germline V gene lookup returns CDR1 MDHEN and CDR2 SYDVKM. Trimming stripped 6 bases from V and 6 bases from J, with 24 bases between. In DNA, the CDR3 is TGTGCCAGCAGCCCCCAAGAGGGGTTAGCTATCGGCAATGAGCAGTTCTTC. Protein: CASSPQEGLAIGNEQFF.

This clonotype appeared a few times. The rearrangement uses TRBV10-1 and TRBJ2-7, with 10 nucleotides matching TRBD2. The CDR3 is 13 amino acids. Unmatched junction bases numbered 6, after V lost 8 bases and J lost 5 bases. Germline CDR1 and CDR2: WNHNN and SYGVQD (reference sequence). The CDR3 reads CASGLAGADEQYF. The CDR3 bases are TGCGCCAGCGGGCTAGCGGGAGCGGACGAGCAGTACTTC.

This clonotype was seen at least ten times. The chain recombines TRBV20-1 with TRBJ1-6, with D tentatively TRBD1 (5 bases). Trimming removed 2 bases at V and 7 bases at J, with 9 bases between. The CDR3 is 13 residues long. CDR1 and CDR2 (germline): DFQATT, SNEGSKA (reference sequence). CDR3 region: CSARLGENSPLHF. The CDR3, as DNA: TGCAGTGCTAGACTAGGGGAAAATTCACCCCTCCACTTT.

Ten or more counts support this clonotype. Sequence at one end of the junction differs from germline and may be a read error. V gene TRBV30 combines with J gene TRBJ2-7; a possible D gene is TRBD2 (5 bases). Germline V gene lookup returns CDR1 GTSNPN and CDR2 SVGIG (reference sequence). This CDR3 contains 13 residues. CDR3 loop: CAWSVGRQGERCF. The DNA for the CDR3 is TGTGCCTGGAGTGTAGGGCGCCAAGGCGAGCGGTGCTTC. The entire variable domain, with the rest obtained from reference TRBV30 and TRBJ2-7, is as follows: SQTIHQWPATLVQPVGSPLSLECTVEGTSNPNLYWYRQAAGRGLQLLFYSVGIGQISSEVPQNLSASRPQDRQFILSSKKLLLSDSGFYLCAWSVGRQGERCFGPGTRLTVT.

The V and J genes are TRBV7-2 and TRBJ2-7; 8 nucleotides align to TRBD2. J lost 2 bases, V lost 4 bases, and 7 bases had no gene match. The CDR3 length is 15 residues. Looked up from germline, CDR1 is SGHTA and CDR2 is FQGNSA. This CDR3 is CASSSPGLGAYEQYF. CDR3 DNA sequence: TGTGCCAGCAGCTCACCGGGACTAGGGGCCTACGAGCAGTACTTC.

This clonotype has a count of ten or more. The chain carries TRBV7-3 and TRBJ2-3; the match to TRBD2 covers 13 bases. With 6 bases clipped from V and 5 bases from J, the junction kept 8 bases outside the gene matches. The CDR3 is 16 residues long. Germline V CDR1 and CDR2: SGHTA, FQGTGA. Here the CDR3 reads CASRPNRTSGGDTQYF. The CDR3 coding sequence is TGTGCCAGCAGACCTAACAGGACTAGCGGGGGAGATACGCAGTATTTT.

This clonotype has only a few counts. The chain recombines TRBV7-9 with TRBJ1-2; D gene uncertain. V lost 4 bases to trimming and J lost 4 bases, with 10 bases between them. CDR1 and CDR2 (germline): SEHNR, FQNEAQ (reference sequence). This CDR3 has 13 amino acids. CDR3 DNA: TGTGCCAGCAGCTCCGAGTCGATCTATGGCTACACCTTC. The encoded protein is CASSSESIYGYTF.

This clonotype showed up many times. The chain combines TRBV7-2 with TRBJ2-5, with TRBD2 as a possible D gene (5 bases). Germline lookup yields CDR1 SGHTA and CDR2 FQGNSA. There are 12 residues in the CDR3. V lost 5 bases and J 6 bases, leaving 10 bases between the germline ends. Written as DNA, the CDR3 is TGTGCCAGCAGCCCTAGCTCCCAGACCCAGTACTTC. It specifies CASSPSSQTQYF.

Details on this clonotype: A much larger clone lies a single base off, so this may be a read error. The chain employs TRBV7-2 and TRBJ1-1, with 7 bases lining up with TRBD1. Per germline, CDR1 SGHTA and CDR2 FQGNSA. V lost 8 bases, J lost 5 bases, and 8 bases stayed unmatched. CDR3 length equals 13 residues. The CDR3 region is CASGRDRGTEAFF. In nucleotides, the CDR3 is TGTGCCAGCGGCAGGGACAGAGGTACTGAAGCTTTCTTT.

This clonotype was detected many times. V usage is TRBV7-6 and J usage is TRBJ2-2; TRBD2 agrees at 8 bases. The trim removed 2 bases at V and 3 bases at J, leaving 5 bases unmatched. Looked up from germline, CDR1 is SGHVS and CDR2 is FNYEAQ. This CDR3 has 16 amino acids. CDR3 coding DNA: TGTGCCAGCAGCTTAAGGGCGGGGGGCGACACCGGGGAGCTGTTTTTT. Translating it yields CASSLRAGGDTGELFF.

This clonotype was counted at least ten times. The rearrangement joins TRBV12-3 or TRBV12-4 to TRBJ1-1, with a tentative D call TRBD1 (5 bases). V was shortened by 8 bases and J by 4 bases, with 14 bases between the two germline ends. This CDR3 is 13 amino acids long. CDR3 in amino acids: CASALRQFTEAFF. In nucleotides, the CDR3 is TGTGCCAGCGCCCTTAGACAGTTCACTGAAGCTTTCTTT.

This clonotype appeared many times. The chain is built from TRBV7-2 and TRBJ1-1; no clear D. The CDR3 has 15 amino acids. Looked up from germline, CDR1 is SGHTA and CDR2 is FQGNSA. V lost 5 bases, J lost 1 base, and 14 bases lay in between. The CDR3 sequence is CASSTSKGPNTEAFF. CDR3 coding DNA: TGTGCCAGCAGCACATCTAAAGGACCGAACACTGAAGCTTTCTTT.

V is TRBV27 and J is TRBJ1-6, with TRBD1 matching over 10 bases. Germline trimming cut 11 bases from V and 8 bases from J; bases unmatched to any gene: 18. The CDR3 sequence is 17 residues long. Looked up from germline, CDR1 is MNHEY and CDR2 is SMNVEV (reference sequence). The CDR3 loop reads CAGPWTGGIIPDSPLHF. CDR3 in DNA: TGTGCCGGGCCCTGGACAGGGGGAATTATTCCGGATTCACCCCTCCACTTT.

This clonotype has ten or more counts. The gene calls are TRBV12-3 or TRBV12-4 and TRBJ1-1, with D possibly being TRBD1 (6 bases). The V and J ends lost 7 bases and 4 bases respectively, with 19 bases between them. This CDR3 has 15 residues. The CDR3 bases are TGTGCCAGCATGACTCGGGACACCCTGGGCACTGAAGCTTTCTTT. Encoded protein: CASMTRDTLGTEAFF.

This clonotype was detected many times. V gene TRBV7-2 combines with J gene TRBJ2-7; D gene unclear. Trimming took 1 base from V and 0 from J, leaving 4 bases between them. This CDR3 contains 13 residues. Germline CDR1 and CDR2: SGHTA and FQGNSA. The CDR3 loop is CASSLGNSYEQYF. The DNA for the CDR3 is TGTGCCAGCAGCTTAGGTAACTCCTACGAGCAGTACTTC.

This clonotype was detected ten times or more. The rearrangement uses TRBV7-8 and TRBJ1-5; 8 bases fit TRBD1. Germline values: CDR1 SGHVS, CDR2 FQNEAQ. With V trimmed by 7 bases and J by 6 bases, 14 bases remained unmatched. The CDR3 runs to 16 residues. The CDR3 spells CASTKTGTQGAQPQHF. In DNA, the CDR3 is TGTGCCAGCACCAAGACCGGGACTCAGGGGGCTCAGCCCCAGCATTTT.

CDR3 DNA sequence: TGTGCCAGCAGTGAATTTGGGTTTGGGACTGAAGCTTTCTTT. Amino acids: CASSEFGFGTEAFF. The chain joins TRBV25-1 to TRBJ1-1; D remains ambiguous. Trimming took off 1 base at V and 5 bases at J, with 11 bases between the two ends. Germline assignment: CDR1 MGHDK and CDR2 SYGVNS. The CDR3 contains 14 residues.

The genes are TRBV5-1 and TRBJ1-1, with D tentatively TRBD1 (6 bases). V dropped 0 bases and J dropped 4 bases, with 10 bases sitting between them. Germline V CDR1 and CDR2: SGHRS, YFSETQ. CDR3 length equals 14 residues. The CDR3 sequence: CASSLAIGGTEAFF. The CDR3 DNA is TGCGCCAGCAGCTTGGCCATAGGGGGCACTGAAGCTTTCTTT.